Listed here are 2 T cell receptor beta chains from one sample, sequenced in a study of response to subunit inactivated influenza vaccine. TCRdb analysed the RT-PCR reads with MiXCR anew, one entry per CDR3 protein. The table has about 520,000 distinct CDR3 sequences, 25% seen once; the top ten hold less than 2.5%. Sequenced material: CD4+ T cells sorted from PBMCs, taken roughly 5 days after vaccination. Source of these receptors: a man aged 45-65 years who received an inactivated influenza vaccine.

The J gene is TRBJ2-7, the V gene TRBV4-1, with D possibly TRBD1 on 6 matching bases. The germline V gene encodes CDR1 MGHRA and CDR2 YSYEKL. CDR3 length: 14 amino acids. V shed 3 bases and J shed 2 bases, with 11 bases lying between them. The CDR3 region has the DNA TGCGCCAGCAGCCACGGCAGGGGACCCTACGAGCAGTACTTC. This sequence encodes CASSHGRGPYEQYF.

The chain has TRBV7-9 and TRBJ1-4, with D perhaps TRBD1 (6 bases). Per germline, CDR1 SEHNR and CDR2 FQNEAQ (reference sequence). CDR3 length: 14 amino acids. V was clipped by 3 bases and J by 8 bases, with 13 bases between them. The chain's CDR3 is CASSFGQFREKLFF. DNA for the CDR3: TGTGCCAGCAGCTTTGGACAGTTTCGGGAAAAACTGTTTTTT.